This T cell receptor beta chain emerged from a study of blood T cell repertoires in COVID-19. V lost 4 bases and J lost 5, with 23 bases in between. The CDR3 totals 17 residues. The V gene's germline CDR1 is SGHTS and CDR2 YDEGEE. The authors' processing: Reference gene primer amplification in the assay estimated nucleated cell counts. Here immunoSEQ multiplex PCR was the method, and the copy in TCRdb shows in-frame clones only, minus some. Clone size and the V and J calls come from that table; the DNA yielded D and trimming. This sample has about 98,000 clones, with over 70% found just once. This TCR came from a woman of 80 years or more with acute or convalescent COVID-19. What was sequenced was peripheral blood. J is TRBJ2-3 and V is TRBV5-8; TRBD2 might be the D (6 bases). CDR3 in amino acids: CASSARDPGVLGDTQYF. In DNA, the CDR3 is TGTGCCAGCAGCGCCCGCGACCCGGGGGTCTTGGGAGATACGCAGTATTTT.